This TCR beta chain appears in the sequencing data of a study of shared clonotypes between healthy human individuals. This clone was seen only once. Sequenced by immunoSEQ multiplex PCR; TCRdb stores in-frame clones only, minus some. The table shows 2,500,000 or so clones, with over 85% occurring only once. Trimming stripped 5 bases from V and 2 bases from J, with 13 bases between. The CDR3 runs 14 residues. Germline V CDR1 and CDR2: SGHTA, FQGNSA. The source is a man aged 18 to 29 in good health. Some clones in this sample may be carry-over from other donors' samples. The sequencing input was naive CD4+ T cells from PBMCs. This sample's subset: CD45RA+ positively selected. V usage is TRBV7-2 and J usage is TRBJ2-7, with D tentatively TRBD1 or TRBD2 (5 bases each). Here the CDR3 DNA reads TGTGCCAGCAGCCTGGGACCGACTACCTACGAGCAGTACTTC. It encodes CASSLGPTTYEQYF.